This TCR beta chain was sequenced in a study of shared clonotypes between healthy human individuals. This clone was counted between two and nine times. The antigen remains undetermined. None of the donors, who were healthy HIV-negative adults, had recently had acute infections or vaccinations. Every subset had its genomic DNA shared out evenly among several immunoSEQ plates. Profiled with immunoSEQ multiplex PCR; TCRdb holds only in-frame clones, not every one. The sample contains roughly 1 million clones, 75% to 80% of which appear only once. Points from the study as a whole: Since donors were few, the genetic and exposure-history diversity represented was limited. Naive CD4 clonotypes overlapped across a few donors at approximately 5%.

Unmatched junction bases numbered 6, after V lost 6 bases and J lost 8 bases. The CDR3 contains 15 residues. CDR1 is SGHVS, CDR2 FNYEAQ, per germline. Material: memory CD4+ T cells from PBMCs. Subset specified: CD45RA-negative fraction. The TCR comes from a man between 18 and 29 years old in good health. Some clones in this sample may be carry-over from other donors' samples. The J gene is TRBJ2-1, the V gene TRBV7-6, with 14 positions matching TRBD2. The CDR3 coding sequence is TGTGCCAGCAGACCGGGACTAGCGGGAGTCCATGAGCAGTTCTTC. Protein sequence: CASRPGLAGVHEQFF.